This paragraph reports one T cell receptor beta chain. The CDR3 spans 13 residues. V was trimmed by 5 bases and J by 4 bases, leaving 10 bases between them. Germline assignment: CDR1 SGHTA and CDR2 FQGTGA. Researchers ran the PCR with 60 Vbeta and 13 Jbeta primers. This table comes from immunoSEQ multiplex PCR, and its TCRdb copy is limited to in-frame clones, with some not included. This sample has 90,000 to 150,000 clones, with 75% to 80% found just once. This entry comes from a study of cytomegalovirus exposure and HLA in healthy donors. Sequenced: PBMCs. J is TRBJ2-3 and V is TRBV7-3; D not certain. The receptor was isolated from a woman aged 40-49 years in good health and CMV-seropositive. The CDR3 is CASSPHAADTQYF. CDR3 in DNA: TGTGCCAGCAGCCCGCACGCAGCAGATACGCAGTATTTT.